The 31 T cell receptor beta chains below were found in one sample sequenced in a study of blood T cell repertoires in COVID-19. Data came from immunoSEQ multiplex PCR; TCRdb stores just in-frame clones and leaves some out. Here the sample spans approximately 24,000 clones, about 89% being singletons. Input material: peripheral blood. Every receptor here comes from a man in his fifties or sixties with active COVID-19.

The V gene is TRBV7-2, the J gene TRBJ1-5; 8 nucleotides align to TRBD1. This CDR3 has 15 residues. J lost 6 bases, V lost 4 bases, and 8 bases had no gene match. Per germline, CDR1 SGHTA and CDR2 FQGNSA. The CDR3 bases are TGTGCCAGCAGCTCCGGACAGGGAGGATTTCAGCCCCAGCATTTT. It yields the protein CASSSGQGGFQPQHF.

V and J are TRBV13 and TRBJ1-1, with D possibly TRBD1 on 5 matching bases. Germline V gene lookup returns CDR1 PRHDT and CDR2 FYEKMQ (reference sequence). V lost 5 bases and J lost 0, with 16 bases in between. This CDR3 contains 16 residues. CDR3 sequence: CASSARAGEVNTEAFF. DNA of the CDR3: TGTGCCAGCAGCGCTAGAGCGGGGGAGGTGAACACTGAAGCTTTCTTT.

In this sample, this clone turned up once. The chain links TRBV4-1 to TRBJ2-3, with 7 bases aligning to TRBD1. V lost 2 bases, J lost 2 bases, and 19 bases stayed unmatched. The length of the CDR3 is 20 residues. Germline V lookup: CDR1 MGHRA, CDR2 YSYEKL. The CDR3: CASSQNHLPGQVGSTDTQYF. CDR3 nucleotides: TGCGCCAGCAGCCAAAACCACTTGCCCGGACAGGTTGGTTCCACAGATACGCAGTATTTT.

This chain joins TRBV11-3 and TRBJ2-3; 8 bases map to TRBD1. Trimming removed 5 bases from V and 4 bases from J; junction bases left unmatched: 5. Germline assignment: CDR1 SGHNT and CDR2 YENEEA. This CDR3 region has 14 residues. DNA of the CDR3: TGTGCCAGCAGCCTGGCAGGGGGCCCAGATACGCAGTATTTT. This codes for CASSLAGGPDTQYF.

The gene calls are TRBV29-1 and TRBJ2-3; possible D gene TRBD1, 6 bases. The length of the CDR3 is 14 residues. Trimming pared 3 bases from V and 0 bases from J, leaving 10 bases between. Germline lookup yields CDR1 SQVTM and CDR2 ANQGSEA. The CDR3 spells CSVDGQLSTDTQYF. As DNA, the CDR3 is TGCAGCGTTGACGGACAGTTGAGCACAGATACGCAGTATTTT.

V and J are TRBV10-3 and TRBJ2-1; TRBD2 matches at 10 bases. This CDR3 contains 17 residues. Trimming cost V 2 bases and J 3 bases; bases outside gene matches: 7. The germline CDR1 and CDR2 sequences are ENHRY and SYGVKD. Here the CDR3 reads CAISETLAGGIYNEQFF. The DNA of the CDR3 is TGTGCCATCAGTGAGACCTTAGCGGGAGGTATCTACAATGAGCAGTTCTTC.

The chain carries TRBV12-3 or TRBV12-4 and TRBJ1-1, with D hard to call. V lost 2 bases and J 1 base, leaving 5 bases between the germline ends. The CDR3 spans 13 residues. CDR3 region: CASSLQQNTEAFF. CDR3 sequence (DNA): TGTGCCAGCAGTTTACAACAGAACACTGAAGCTTTCTTT.

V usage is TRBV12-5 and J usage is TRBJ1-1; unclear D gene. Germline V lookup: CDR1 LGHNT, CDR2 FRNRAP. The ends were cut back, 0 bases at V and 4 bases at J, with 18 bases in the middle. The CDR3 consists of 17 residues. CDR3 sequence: CASGLVAGFGAGTEAFF. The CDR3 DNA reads TGTGCTAGTGGTTTGGTAGCTGGTTTTGGCGCGGGCACTGAAGCTTTCTTT.

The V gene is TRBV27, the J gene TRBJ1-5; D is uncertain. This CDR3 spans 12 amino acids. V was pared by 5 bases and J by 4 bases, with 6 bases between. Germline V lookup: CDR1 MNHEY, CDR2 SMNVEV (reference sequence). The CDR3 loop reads CASSPLNQPQHF. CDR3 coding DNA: TGTGCCAGCAGTCCTCTAAATCAGCCCCAGCATTTT.

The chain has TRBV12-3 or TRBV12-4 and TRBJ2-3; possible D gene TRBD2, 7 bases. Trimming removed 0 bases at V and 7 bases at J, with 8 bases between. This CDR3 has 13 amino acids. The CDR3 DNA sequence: TGTGCCAGCAGTTTAGCGGGGGGGCATACGCAGTATTTT. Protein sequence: CASSLAGGHTQYF.

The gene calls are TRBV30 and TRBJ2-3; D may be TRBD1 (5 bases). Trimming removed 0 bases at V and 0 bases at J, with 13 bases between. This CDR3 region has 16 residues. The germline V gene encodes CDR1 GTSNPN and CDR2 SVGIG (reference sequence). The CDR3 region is CAWSVGQGPSTDTQYF. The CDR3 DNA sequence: TGTGCCTGGAGTGTAGGGCAGGGCCCTAGCACAGATACGCAGTATTTT.

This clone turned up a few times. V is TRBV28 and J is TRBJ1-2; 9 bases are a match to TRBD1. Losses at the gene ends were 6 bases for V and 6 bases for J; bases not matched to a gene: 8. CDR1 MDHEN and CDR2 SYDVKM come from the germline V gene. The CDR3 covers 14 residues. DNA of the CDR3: TGTGCCAGCAGAATCGGACAGGGGCTCAATGGCTACACCTTC. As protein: CASRIGQGLNGYTF.

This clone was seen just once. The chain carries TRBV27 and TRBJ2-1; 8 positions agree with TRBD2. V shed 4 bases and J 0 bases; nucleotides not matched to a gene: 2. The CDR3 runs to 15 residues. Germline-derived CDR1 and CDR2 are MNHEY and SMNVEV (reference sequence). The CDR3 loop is CASSSSGRSYNEQFF. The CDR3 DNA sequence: TGTGCCAGCAGTTCTAGCGGGCGCTCCTACAATGAGCAGTTCTTC.

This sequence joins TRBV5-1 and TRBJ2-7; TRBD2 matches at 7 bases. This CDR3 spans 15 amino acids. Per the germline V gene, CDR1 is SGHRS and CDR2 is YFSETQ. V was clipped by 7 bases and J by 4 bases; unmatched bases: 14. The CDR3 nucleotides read TGCGCCAGCCGCGAACAAAGCGGGGTTGGGTACGAGCAGTACTTC. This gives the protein CASREQSGVGYEQYF.

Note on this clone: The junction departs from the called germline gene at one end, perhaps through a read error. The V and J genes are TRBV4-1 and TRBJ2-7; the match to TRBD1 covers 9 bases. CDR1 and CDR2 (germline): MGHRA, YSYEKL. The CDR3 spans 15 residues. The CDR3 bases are TGCGCCAGCAGCCAAGCCGGGACAGGGCGAACAGGATTGAACTTC. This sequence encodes CASSQAGTGRTGLNF.

CDR3 sequence reads: CASSQDPSSSYEQYF. The CDR3 nucleotides read TGTGCCAGCAGCCAAGATCCTAGCAGCTCCTACGAGCAGTACTTC. The rearrangement uses TRBV4-2 and TRBJ2-7; D perhaps matches TRBD2 (5 bases). This CDR3 spans 15 amino acids. V lost 0 bases and J 0 bases, leaving 9 bases between the germline ends. Germline-derived CDR1 and CDR2 are LGHNA and YNFKEQ.

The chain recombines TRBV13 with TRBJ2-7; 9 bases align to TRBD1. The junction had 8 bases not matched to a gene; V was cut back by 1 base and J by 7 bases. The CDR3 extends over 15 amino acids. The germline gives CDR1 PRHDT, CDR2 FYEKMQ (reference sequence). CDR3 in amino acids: CASSLDRDRAFEQYF. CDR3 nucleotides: TGTGCCAGCAGCTTAGATCGGGACAGGGCCTTTGAGCAGTACTTC.

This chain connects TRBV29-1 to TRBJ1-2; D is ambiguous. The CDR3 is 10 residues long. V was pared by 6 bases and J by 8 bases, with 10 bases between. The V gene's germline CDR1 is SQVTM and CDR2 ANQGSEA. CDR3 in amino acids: CSVPSRGYTF. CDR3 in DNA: TGCAGCGTACCGTCACGGGGCTACACCTTC.

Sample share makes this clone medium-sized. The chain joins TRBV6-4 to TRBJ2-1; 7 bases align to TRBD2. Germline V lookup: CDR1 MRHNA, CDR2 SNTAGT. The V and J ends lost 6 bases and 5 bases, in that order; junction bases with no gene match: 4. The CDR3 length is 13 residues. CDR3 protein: CASSTGTNNEQFF. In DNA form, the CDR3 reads TGTGCCAGCAGCACCGGGACTAACAATGAGCAGTTCTTC.

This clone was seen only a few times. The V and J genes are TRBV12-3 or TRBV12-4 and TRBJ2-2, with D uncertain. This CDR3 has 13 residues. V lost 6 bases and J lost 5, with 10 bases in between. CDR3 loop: CASRLERTGELFF. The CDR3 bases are TGTGCCAGCAGGCTAGAGAGGACCGGGGAGCTGTTTTTT.

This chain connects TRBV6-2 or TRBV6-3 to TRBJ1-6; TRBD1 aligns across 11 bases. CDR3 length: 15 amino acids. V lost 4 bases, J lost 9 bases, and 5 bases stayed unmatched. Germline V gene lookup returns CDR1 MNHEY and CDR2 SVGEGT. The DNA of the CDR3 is TGTGCCAGCAGTTTGGACAGGGGGCAAGTTTCACCCCTCCACTTT. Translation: CASSLDRGQVSPLHF.

The CDR3 loop reads CASSRRTRTNNEQFF. For the CDR3, the DNA is TGTGCCAGCAGCCGAAGGACAAGAACCAACAATGAGCAGTTCTTC. The V call is TRBV11-3, the J call TRBJ2-1; the D gene is possibly TRBD1 (5 bases). Trimming left V 5 bases short and J 5 bases short, with 16 bases between. The CDR3 totals 15 residues. In germline, CDR1 is SGHNT, CDR2 YENEEA. The variable domain in full, with the rest retrieved from reference TRBV11-3 and TRBJ2-1, is EAGVVQSPRYKIIEKKQPVAFWCNPISGHNTLYWYLQNLGQGPELLIRYENEEAVDDSQLPKDRFSAERLKGVDSTLKIQPAELGDSAVYLCASSRRTRTNNEQFFGPGTRLTVL.

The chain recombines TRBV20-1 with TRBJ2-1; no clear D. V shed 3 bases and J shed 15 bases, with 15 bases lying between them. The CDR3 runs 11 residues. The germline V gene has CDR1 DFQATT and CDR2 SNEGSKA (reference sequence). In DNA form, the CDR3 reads TGCAGTGCTAGCGAGCGAGCATTTGGGTTCTTC. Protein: CSASERAFGFF.

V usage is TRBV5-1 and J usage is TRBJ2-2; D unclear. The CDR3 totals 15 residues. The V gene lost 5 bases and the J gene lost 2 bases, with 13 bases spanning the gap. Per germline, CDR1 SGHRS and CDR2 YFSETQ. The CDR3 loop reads CASRSPRGNTGELFF. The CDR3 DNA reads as TGCGCCAGCAGGAGTCCCCGAGGAAACACCGGGGAGCTGTTTTTT.

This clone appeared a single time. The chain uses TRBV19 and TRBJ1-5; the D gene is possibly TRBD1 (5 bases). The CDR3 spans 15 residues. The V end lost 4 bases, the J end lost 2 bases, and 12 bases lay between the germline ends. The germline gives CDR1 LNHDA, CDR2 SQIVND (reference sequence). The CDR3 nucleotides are TGTGCCAGTAGTACCGCCCTAGGGGGCAATCAGCCCCAGCATTTT. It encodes CASSTALGGNQPQHF. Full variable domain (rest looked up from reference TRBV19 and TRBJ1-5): DGGITQSPKYLFRKEGQNVTLSCEQNLNHDAMYWYRQDPGQGLRLIYYSQIVNDFQKGDIAEGYSVSREKKESFPLTVTSAQKNPTAFYLCASSTALGGNQPQHFGDGTRLSIL.

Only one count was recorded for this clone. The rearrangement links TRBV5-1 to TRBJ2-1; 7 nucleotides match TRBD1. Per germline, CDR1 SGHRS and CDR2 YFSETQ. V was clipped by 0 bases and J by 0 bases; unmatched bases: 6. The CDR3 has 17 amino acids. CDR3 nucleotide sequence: TGCGCCAGCAGCTTGGGGGGGACAGCGAGCTCCTACAATGAGCAGTTCTTC. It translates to CASSLGGTASSYNEQFF.

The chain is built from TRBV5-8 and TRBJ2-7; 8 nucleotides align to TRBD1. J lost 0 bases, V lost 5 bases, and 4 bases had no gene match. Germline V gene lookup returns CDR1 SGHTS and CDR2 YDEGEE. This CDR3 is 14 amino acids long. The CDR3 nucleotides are TGTGCCAGCAGTATCGGGACAGGCTCCTACGAGCAGTACTTC. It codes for CASSIGTGSYEQYF.

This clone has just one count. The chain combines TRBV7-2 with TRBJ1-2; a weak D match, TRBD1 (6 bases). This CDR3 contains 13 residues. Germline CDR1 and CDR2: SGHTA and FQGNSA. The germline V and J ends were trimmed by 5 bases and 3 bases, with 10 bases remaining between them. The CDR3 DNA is TGTGCCAGCAGCCAACAGGGAGACTATGGCTACACCTTC. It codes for CASSQQGDYGYTF. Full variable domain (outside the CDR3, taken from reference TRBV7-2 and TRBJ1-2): GAGVSQSPSNKVTEKGKDVELRCDPISGHTALYWYRQSLGQGLEFLIYFQGNSAPDKSGLPSDRFSAERTGGSVSTLTIQRTQQEDSAVYLCASSQQGDYGYTFGSGTRLTVV.

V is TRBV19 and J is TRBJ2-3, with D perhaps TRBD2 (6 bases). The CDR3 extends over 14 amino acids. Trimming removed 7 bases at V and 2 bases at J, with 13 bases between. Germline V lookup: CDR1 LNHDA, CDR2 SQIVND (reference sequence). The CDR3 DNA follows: TGTGCCAGTATAGCTAGCGACCACACAGATACGCAGTATTTT. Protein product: CASIASDHTDTQYF. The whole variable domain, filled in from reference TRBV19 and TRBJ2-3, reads DGGITQSPKYLFRKEGQNVTLSCEQNLNHDAMYWYRQDPGQGLRLIYYSQIVNDFQKGDIAEGYSVSREKKESFPLTVTSAQKNPTAFYLCASIASDHTDTQYFGPGTRLTVL.

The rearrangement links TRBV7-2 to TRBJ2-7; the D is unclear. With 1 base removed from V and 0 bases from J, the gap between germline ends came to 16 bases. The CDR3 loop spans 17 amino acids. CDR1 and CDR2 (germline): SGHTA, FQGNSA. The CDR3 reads CASSLVVSVSSSYEQYF. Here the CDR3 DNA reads TGTGCCAGCAGCTTAGTAGTAAGTGTTTCAAGCTCCTACGAGCAGTACTTC.

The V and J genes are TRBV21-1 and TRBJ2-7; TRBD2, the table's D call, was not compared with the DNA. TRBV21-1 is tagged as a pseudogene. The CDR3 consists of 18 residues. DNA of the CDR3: TGTGCCAGCAGGGGGGGAGGGCGGCTCTCTGTTAGCTCCTACGAGCAGTACTTC. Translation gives CASRGGGRLSVSSYEQYF.